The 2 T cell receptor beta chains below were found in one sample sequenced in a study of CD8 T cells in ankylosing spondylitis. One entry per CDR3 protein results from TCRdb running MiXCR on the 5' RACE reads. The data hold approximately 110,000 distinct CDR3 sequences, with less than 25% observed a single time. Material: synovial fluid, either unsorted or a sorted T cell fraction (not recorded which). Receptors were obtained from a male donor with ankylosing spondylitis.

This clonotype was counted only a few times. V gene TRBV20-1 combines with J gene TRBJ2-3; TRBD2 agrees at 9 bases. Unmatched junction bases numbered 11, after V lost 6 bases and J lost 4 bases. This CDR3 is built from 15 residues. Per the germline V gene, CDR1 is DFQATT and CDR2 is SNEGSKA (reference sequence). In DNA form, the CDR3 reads TGCAGTGCCGTCGTTAGCGGGAGTGAAGCAGATACGCAGTATTTT. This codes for CSAVVSGSEADTQYF.

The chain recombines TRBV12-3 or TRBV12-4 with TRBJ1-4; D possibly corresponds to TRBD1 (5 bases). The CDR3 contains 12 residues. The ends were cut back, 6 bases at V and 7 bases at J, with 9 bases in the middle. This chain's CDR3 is CASRDGGEKLFF. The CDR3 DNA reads TGTGCCAGCAGAGATGGGGGTGAAAAACTGTTTTTT.